These T cell receptor beta chains were read from a single sample in a study of T cell responses to AZD1222 COVID-19 vaccine. The data were produced by immunoSEQ multiplex PCR, yet TCRdb's version contains in-frame clones alone and is incomplete. This sample has 100,000 to 150,000 clones, with just over 90% found just once. The sequenced sample was peripheral blood, obtained on day 0 of AZD1222 vaccination. Source of these receptors: an adult in good health. Both conserved end residues are part of each CDR3. The D gene is left open where the match is weak. Where a row states a size, it is once, few, many or the class of an expanded clone; other rows omit it.

v_gene	abundance	j_gene	d_gene	CDR3nt	CDR3aa
TRBV3-1/TRBV3-2	.	TRBJ1-2	.	TGTGCCAGCAGCCAAGGACCTTTCCCGAACTATGGCTACACCTTC	CASSQGPFPNYGYTF
TRBV11-1	.	TRBJ1-3	.	TGTGCCAGCAGCCCTGGGGCGCCCGACTCTGGAAACACCATATATTTT	CASSPGAPDSGNTIYF
TRBV20-1	.	TRBJ1-5	.	TGCAGTGCTAGTGATATGGGAACCAATCAGCCCCAGCATTTT	CSASDMGTNQPQHF
TRBV24-1	.	TRBJ1-2	TRBD1	TGTGCCACCAGTGAACCGGGGACAGGGGCCGATGGCTACACCTTC	CATSEPGTGADGYTF
TRBV10-3	.	TRBJ1-4	.	TGTGCCATCAGTGAGTCGAGAGGACTAGGAACTAATGAAAAACTGTTTTTT	CAISESRGLGTNEKLFF
TRBV11-2	once	TRBJ1-1	.	TGTGCCAGCAGCCGAAAGATAAACACTGAAGCTTTCTTT	CASSRKINTEAFF
TRBV2	.	TRBJ1-6	TRBD1	TGTGCCAGCAGTGCCACAGGGGTCTCCTATAATTCACCCCTCCACTTT	CASSATGVSYNSPLHF
TRBV30	few	TRBJ1-1	.	TGTGCCTGGAGTGTTGATCGAGCTTCGAACACTGAAGCTTTCTTT	CAWSVDRASNTEAFF
TRBV28	.	TRBJ2-7	TRBD2	TGTGCCAGCAGGCCCACCGGACTAGCGCTCGACGAGCAGTACTTC	CASRPTGLALDEQYF
TRBV3-1/TRBV3-2	.	TRBJ2-7	.	TGTGCCAGCAGGCTGGGGCTCTCCTACGAGCAGTACTTC	CASRLGLSYEQYF
TRBV6-5	.	TRBJ2-2	.	TGTGCCAGCAGTTATTGGCGACAGAACACCGGGGAGCTGTTTTTT	CASSYWRQNTGELFF
TRBV5-1	.	TRBJ1-1	.	TGCGCCAGCAGCTTGACCGAATACAGGGTGGGGAACACTGAAGCTTTCTTT	CASSLTEYRVGNTEAFF
TRBV19	.	TRBJ2-7	TRBD2	TGTGCCAGTAGCGTTAGAGACGGACTAGTACTTCGCGAGCAGTACTTC	CASSVRDGLVLREQYF
TRBV5-1	few	TRBJ1-3	TRBD1	TGCGCCAGCAGCAAGGACAGGGCAAACTCTGGAAACACCATATATTTT	CASSKDRANSGNTIYF
TRBV6-2/TRBV6-3	.	TRBJ1-5	.	TGTGCCAGCAGTTACCCACAGGGAGGCTACGGTCAGCCCCAGCATTTT	CASSYPQGGYGQPQHF
TRBV10-3	few	TRBJ2-7	.	TGTGCCGGACGGTCCGGGACGCGGAGCTCCTACGAGCAGTACTTC	CAGRSGTRSSYEQYF
TRBV21-1	few	TRBJ1-5	.	TGTGCCAGCAGCAAAGACAGGGTTGGGCCCAATCAGCCCCAGCATTTT	CASSKDRVGPNQPQHF
TRBV28	.	TRBJ2-2	.	TGTGCCAGCAGGGTTAACACCGGGGAGCTGTTTTTT	CASRVNTGELFF
TRBV4-1	.	TRBJ2-7	.	TGCGCCAGCAGCCCATCAGGGAGCTCCTACGAGCAGTACTTC	CASSPSGSSYEQYF
TRBV5-1	.	TRBJ1-6	.	TGCGCCAGCAGCCCCGACGGAAACCACTATAATTCACCCCTCCACTTT	CASSPDGNHYNSPLHF
TRBV6-2/TRBV6-3	.	TRBJ1-5	TRBD1	TGTGCCAGCAGTACAGACAGGGAGAGCAATCAGCCCCAGCATTTT	CASSTDRESNQPQHF
TRBV9	.	TRBJ1-6	TRBD1	TGTGCCAGCAGTCCTTCCCACCCCGGGACAGACTTCTATAATTCACCCCTCCACTTT	CASSPSHPGTDFYNSPLHF
TRBV9	.	TRBJ2-1	.	TGTGCCAGCAGCGTAGAGTTTGGGGCGCAGTTCTTC	CASSVEFGAQFF
TRBV12-3/TRBV12-4	.	TRBJ2-1	.	TGTGCCAGCAGTTTTAGGGGTGAGCAGTTCTTC	CASSFRGEQFF
TRBV11-2	.	TRBJ2-2	.	TGTGCCAGCAGCTTAGTTGGCGGGGAGCTGTTTTTT	CASSLVGGELFF
TRBV11-2	.	TRBJ1-2	.	TGTGCCAGCAGCCCCCCTGGAGGGGGTCTTACTAACTATGGCTACACCTTC	CASSPPGGGLTNYGYTF
TRBV5-4	.	TRBJ1-2	.	TGTGCCAGCAGCTTGGCCTTGGTGTCTCGCTATGGCTACACCTTC	CASSLALVSRYGYTF
TRBV4-1	.	TRBJ1-4	.	TGCGCCAGCAGTGAGTACCTTGCGGGGGGTGAAAAACTGTTTTTT	CASSEYLAGGEKLFF
TRBV10-3	.	TRBJ2-5	.	TGTGCCATCAGTGAGTCAACAGGGCAGACCCAGTACTTC	CAISESTGQTQYF
TRBV19	.	TRBJ2-7	.	TGTGCCAGTAGGGGGGCTCGTGCTGCCTACGAGCAGTACTTC	CASRGARAAYEQYF
TRBV9	.	TRBJ2-1	TRBD1	TGTGCCAGCAGCGAACAGGGGGGCTCCCCCGGAGAGCAGTTCTTC	CASSEQGGSPGEQFF
TRBV28	.	TRBJ1-2	.	TGTGCCAGCAGTTTATATCCGCCTCAGAACTATGGCTACACCTTC	CASSLYPPQNYGYTF
TRBV30	.	TRBJ1-5	.	TGTGCCTGGAGTACAGGGATTGAGAATCAGCCCCAGCATTTT	CAWSTGIENQPQHF
TRBV12-3/TRBV12-4	.	TRBJ1-3	.	TGTGCCAGCGCACAGGGCCCGGGAAACACCATATATTTT	CASAQGPGNTIYF
TRBV28	once	TRBJ1-2	TRBD1	TGTGCCAGCAGCCCAGGGACAGCCTCCTATGGCTACACCTTC	CASSPGTASYGYTF
TRBV18	.	TRBJ2-2	.	TGTGCCAGCTCACCACCTGGGGCAGGGTACTTCGCCGGGGAGCTGTTTTTT	CASSPPGAGYFAGELFF
TRBV5-1	.	TRBJ1-5	.	TGCGCCAGCAGCGTGGACGGTGATAATCAGCCCCAGCATTTT	CASSVDGDNQPQHF
TRBV5-1	few	TRBJ2-7	TRBD1	TGCGCCAGCACCGAGGACAGGGACAACGAGCAGTACTTC	CASTEDRDNEQYF
TRBV7-2	once	TRBJ2-3	.	TGTGCCACACAAAATTATACCTCAAATACGCAGTATTTT	CATQNYTSNTQYF
TRBV6-5	few	TRBJ1-6	.	TGTGCCAGCAGTTACGGTCAGAATAATTCACCCCTCCACTTT	CASSYGQNNSPLHF
TRBV7-3	.	TRBJ2-7	TRBD2	TGTGCCAGCAGCTCCGGGACTAGCGGGTCCGAGCAGTACTTC	CASSSGTSGSEQYF
TRBV13	.	TRBJ2-7	.	TGTGCCAGCAGCTTCTTCGGCCCGGCGGTCGAGCAGTACTTC	CASSFFGPAVEQYF
TRBV7-7	many	TRBJ2-3	TRBD2	TGTGCTAGCAGCCCCGCCGGGGGGAACAGAGATACGCAGTATTTT	CASSPAGGNRDTQYF
TRBV18	once	TRBJ1-1	.	TGTGCCAGCGTTACCCGGGCAGGTTGGCAGAACACTGAAGCTTTCTTT	CASVTRAGWQNTEAFF
TRBV27	.	TRBJ2-7	TRBD1	TGTGCCAGCAGTACTTCTCCCGGGACAGGGCTGGGCGAGCAGTACTTC	CASSTSPGTGLGEQYF
TRBV4-3	once	TRBJ2-4	.	TGCGCCAGCAGCCAAGAGGGAAGATTAGCCAAAAACATTCAGTACTTC	CASSQEGRLAKNIQYF
TRBV10-3	.	TRBJ1-2	TRBD1	TGTGCCATCAGTTTAAGCTCCGGGACAGGGGTTGGCTACACCTTC	CAISLSSGTGVGYTF
TRBV19	few	TRBJ2-2	.	TGTGCCAGTTCCTGGGGGGAAAGGGGCACCGGGGAGCTGTTTTTT	CASSWGERGTGELFF
TRBV7-8	.	TRBJ2-3	TRBD1	TGTGCCAGCAGCTTACAGGGGGCGATAACGGCGACCATTTATACGCAGTATTTT	CASSLQGAITATIYTQYF
TRBV7-2	.	TRBJ1-6	.	TGTGCCAGCAGCTTAGGGCCTACAAGCGGGAATTCACCCCTCCACTTT	CASSLGPTSGNSPLHF